The next 13 T cell receptor beta chains were all read from a single sample in a study of cytomegalovirus exposure and HLA in healthy donors. PCR used 60 Vbeta primers and 13 Jbeta primers. The repertoire was sequenced with immunoSEQ multiplex PCR; TCRdb's copy has only in-frame clones and lacks some. Of some 100,000 clones listed, around 74% are singletons. The specimen sequenced was PBMCs. The receptor set was obtained from a male donor in good health and CMV-seropositive.

This clone has only a few counts. The chain links TRBV11-3 to TRBJ1-5; perhaps TRBD1 as D (6 bases). This CDR3 region has 10 residues. V gave up 9 bases and J gave up 9 bases, with 9 bases separating them. The germline V gene encodes CDR1 SGHNT and CDR2 YENEEA. The DNA of the CDR3 is TGTGCCAGGCAGGGGTGGCCCCAGCATTTT. As protein: CARQGWPQHF. The whole variable domain, filled in from reference TRBV11-3 and TRBJ1-5, reads EAGVVQSPRYKIIEKKQPVAFWCNPISGHNTLYWYLQNLGQGPELLIRYENEEAVDDSQLPKDRFSAERLKGVDSTLKIQPAELGDSAVYLCARQGWPQHFGDGTRLSIL.

The V gene is TRBV5-5, the J gene TRBJ1-1; the match to TRBD1 covers 7 bases. This CDR3 spans 16 amino acids. Trimming took 2 bases from V and 2 from J; bases not matched to a gene: 9. Looked up from germline, CDR1 is SGHKS and CDR2 is YYEKEE (reference sequence). The CDR3 protein is CASSFYATGTNTEAFF. DNA of the CDR3: TGTGCCAGCAGCTTTTACGCGACAGGGACTAACACTGAAGCTTTCTTT.

The V gene is TRBV4-2, the J gene TRBJ2-2; 7 bases match TRBD2. V dropped 1 base and J dropped 2; count of bases not matched to a gene: 4. This CDR3 is 16 amino acids long. Germline loops: CDR1 LGHNA, CDR2 YNFKEQ. The chain's CDR3 is CASSQVGGANTGELFF. For the CDR3, the DNA is TGTGCCAGCAGCCAAGTGGGAGGGGCTAACACCGGGGAGCTGTTTTTT.

This clone was seen once. V and J are TRBV27 and TRBJ2-3, with 8 bases matching TRBD2. CDR3 length equals 16 residues. Germline V gives CDR1 MNHEY, CDR2 SMNVEV (reference sequence). With 5 bases clipped from V and 0 bases from J, the junction kept 7 bases outside the gene matches. The CDR3 nucleotides are TGTGCCAGCAGTCTTTTAGCGGGGTACAGCACAGATACGCAGTATTTT. Amino acids: CASSLLAGYSTDTQYF.

CDR3 amino acids: CASSPGSYEQYF. CDR3 sequence (DNA): TGCGCCAGCAGCCCAGGGTCATACGAGCAGTACTTC. The chain employs TRBV5-1 and TRBJ2-7; maybe TRBD1 (5 bases). V lost 4 bases to trimming and J lost 4 bases, with 9 bases between them. The CDR3 totals 12 residues. Germline lookup yields CDR1 SGHRS and CDR2 YFSETQ.

CDR3 residues: CAWSAAGNTEAFF. CDR3 sequence (DNA): TGTGCCTGGAGTGCGGCAGGGAACACTGAAGCTTTCTTT. The V and J genes are TRBV30 and TRBJ1-1; no clear D. Trimming took 1 base from V and 1 from J, leaving 7 bases between them. Germline lookup yields CDR1 GTSNPN and CDR2 SVGIG (reference sequence). CDR3 length equals 13 residues.

V is TRBV19 and J is TRBJ2-7; TRBD1 might be the D (6 bases). The CDR3 has 12 residues. The germline V gene has CDR1 LNHDA and CDR2 SQIVND (reference sequence). V lost 5 bases and J 3 bases, leaving 8 bases between the germline ends. The CDR3 DNA reads as TGTGCCAGTAGTGACAGGTTCTACGAGCAGTACTTC. It codes for CASSDRFYEQYF.

In its sample, this clone was seen a few times. The chain is built from TRBV7-9 and TRBJ2-6; possibly TRBD1 for D (6 bases). CDR3 length: 14 residues. Between the trimmed V and J ends, which lost 7 bases and 10 bases, there was a span of 17 bases. Per the germline V gene, CDR1 is SEHNR and CDR2 is FQNEAQ (reference sequence). The CDR3 sequence is CASTLGQDFNVLTF. Written as DNA, the CDR3 is TGTGCCAGCACCTTGGGACAAGACTTTAACGTCCTGACTTTC.

This clone was found a few times. This rearrangement joins TRBV6-1 to TRBJ1-4; 7 bases fit TRBD1. Per germline, CDR1 MNHNS and CDR2 SASEGT. J lost 7 bases, V lost 5 bases, and 10 bases had no gene match. This CDR3 spans 15 amino acids. As DNA, the CDR3 is TGTGCCAGCAGTCTAGGGGGGACAGATGTTGAAAAACTGTTTTTT. It translates to CASSLGGTDVEKLFF.

This clone was observed many times. The V gene is TRBV18, the J gene TRBJ2-3, with a weak D call TRBD2 (5 bases). Germline lookup yields CDR1 KGHSH and CDR2 LQKENI. The CDR3 extends over 15 amino acids. Trimming took 1 base from V and 5 from J, leaving 13 bases between them. The CDR3 region has the DNA TGTGCCAGCTCACCACAAACAGAGGGCGGAGATACGCAGTATTTT. Translated, it gives CASSPQTEGGDTQYF.

The gene calls are TRBV20-1 and TRBJ1-1; unclear D gene. Trimming removed 6 bases from V and 12 bases from J, with 17 bases in between. The length of the CDR3 is 11 residues. Germline V lookup: CDR1 DFQATT, CDR2 SNEGSKA (reference sequence). Here the CDR3 DNA reads TGCAGTGCGCCGACACCGGTAACAACTTTCTTT. The encoded protein is CSAPTPVTTFF.

This clone was seen once. This chain connects TRBV6-5 to TRBJ1-1, with TRBD1 matching 7 bases. Germline values: CDR1 MNHEY, CDR2 SVGAGI. Losses at the gene ends were 6 bases for V and 2 bases for J; bases not matched to a gene: 9. The CDR3 has 15 amino acids. DNA for the CDR3: TGTGCCAGCAGCAGAGGGGGACAGCTAAACACTGAAGCTTTCTTT. Its translation: CASSRGGQLNTEAFF.

This chain's CDR3 is CASRPTEGTGELFF. DNA of the CDR3: TGTGCCAGCCGCCCGACGGAGGGGACCGGGGAGCTGTTTTTT. The chain is built from TRBV6-4 and TRBJ2-2; TRBD2 might be the D (6 bases). Germline V CDR1 and CDR2: MRHNA, SNTAGT. The CDR3 length is 14 residues. V was cut by 8 bases and J by 5 bases, with 15 bases left in between.